The source of this T cell receptor (beta chain) is a study of preoperative IRX-2 immunotherapy in early breast cancer. Repertoires were generated with immunoSEQ multiplex PCR, while TCRdb's copy carries only in-frame clones and drops some. Among 35,000 to 40,000 clones listed, 80% to 90% were seen once. Treatment given: preoperative locoregional IRX-2 cytokine immunotherapy. Preoperative locoregional IRX-2 cytokine immunotherapy was tested in the phase Ib source study. CDR3 length equals 15 residues. CDR1 and CDR2 (germline): SNHLY, FYNNEI. Trimming removed 4 bases from V and 8 bases from J, with 15 bases in between.

V gene TRBV2 combines with J gene TRBJ1-6, with D perhaps TRBD1 (5 bases). This clonotype was obtained from a human donor with breast cancer. Sequenced here: lymph node tissue, sampled after IRX-2 immunotherapy. CDR3 amino acids: CASSGLGTVDSPLHF. CDR3 nucleotides: TGTGCCAGCAGTGGATTAGGGACCGTGGATTCACCCCTCCACTTT.